This T cell receptor beta chain was obtained from a study of T cell changes during pregnancy in multiple sclerosis. Assay used: immunoSEQ multiplex PCR; TCRdb lists only in-frame clones, some missing. In the table there are about 57,000 clones, approximately 92% of which are singletons. This clone was found once. Trimming cost V 5 bases and J 0 bases, with 7 bases left between them. CDR3 length: 13 amino acids. The germline V gene encodes CDR1 SGHRS and CDR2 YFSETQ. The sequence was obtained from a female donor with multiple sclerosis, enrolled in a pregnancy study. The sample was CD4+ T cells from peripheral blood mononuclear cells, taken in the third trimester of pregnancy. V and J are TRBV5-1 and TRBJ2-3; no clear D. The CDR3 spells CASRPGSTDTQYF. The CDR3 DNA reads TGCGCCAGCAGACCCGGTAGCACAGATACGCAGTATTTT.